The clone carrying this T cell receptor (beta chain) occurred many times. The antigen is undetermined. Samples came from axillary lymph nodes draining the breast cancer. Each CDR3 protein is one row after TCRdb ran MiXCR on the multiplex PCR reads. The sample gives around 150,000 distinct CDR3 sequences, about 22% of which show up once; roughly 2.8% is in the top ten. The data are from a study of breast tumors, draining lymph nodes, adjacent tissues. Study-level points and caveats: Tumor TCR diversity was below lymph nodes but above nontumor tissue. The lymph node origin of tumor T cells was framed as consistent with a hypothesis, not demonstrated. The data were judged consistent with most tumor T cells coming from lymph node and expanding in tumor.

Germline values: CDR1 SEHNR, CDR2 FQNEAQ (reference sequence). The CDR3 contains 16 residues. Unmatched junction bases numbered 8, after V lost 5 bases and J lost 6 bases. This chain links TRBV7-9 with TRBJ1-6, with TRBD1 matching over 9 bases. The sequenced sample consisted of axillary lymph node tissue. This clonotype originated in a female donor with breast cancer. Some clones in this sample may be carry-over from other donors' samples. CDR3 sequence: CASSPTGGAGNSPLHF. The CDR3 DNA follows: TGTGCCAGCAGCCCCACAGGGGGCGCGGGTAATTCACCCCTCCACTTT.